Presented here are 31 T cell receptor beta chains from one specimen sequenced in a study of read filtering for tumor transcriptome and immune sequencing. Molecular barcoded adaptors covering alpha/delta and beta/gamma chains were used on 400 ng RNA. TCRdb independently ran MiXCR on the reads; one entry per CDR3 protein. This sample has tens of thousands of distinct CDR3 sequences, with 20% to 25% found just once. Sequenced input: a population of CD138-negative cells sorted from bone marrow. These TCRs come from a donor at least 40 years old with multiple myeloma.

This clonotype was recorded a few times. V usage is TRBV30 and J usage is TRBJ2-7, with 9 bases matching TRBD1. Germline loops: CDR1 GTSNPN, CDR2 SVGIG (reference sequence). Losses at the gene ends were 0 bases for V and 0 bases for J; bases not matched to a gene: 0. This CDR3 contains 14 residues. CDR3 residues: CAWSVQGASYEQYF. In DNA, the CDR3 is TGTGCCTGGAGTGTACAGGGGGCCTCCTACGAGCAGTACTTC.

The chain combines TRBV7-9 with TRBJ2-1, with D possibly matching TRBD2 (5 bases). V lost 1 base to trimming and J lost 3 bases, with 7 bases between them. The CDR3 spans 14 residues. Germline lookup yields CDR1 SEHNR and CDR2 FQNEAQ (reference sequence). The CDR3 here is CASSLVRGYNEQFF. The CDR3 DNA sequence: TGTGCCAGCAGCTTAGTTCGGGGCTACAATGAGCAGTTCTTC.

This clonotype showed up many times. This rearrangement joins TRBV7-8 to TRBJ2-7; 15 positions match TRBD2. Trimming cost V 5 bases and J 3 bases; bases outside gene matches: 14. The germline gives CDR1 SGHVS, CDR2 FQNEAQ. The CDR3 is 19 residues long. The CDR3 nucleotides are TGTGCCAGCAGCGCCCCTAAGGGACTAGCGGGGGGAACAAACTACGAGCAGTACTTC. Protein sequence: CASSAPKGLAGGTNYEQYF. The variable domain in full, completed from reference TRBV7-8 and TRBJ2-7, reads GAGVSQSPRYKVAKRGQDVALRCDPISGHVSLFWYQQALGQGPEFLTYFQNEAQLDKSGLPSDRFFAERPEGSVSTLKIQRTQQEDSAVYLCASSAPKGLAGGTNYEQYFGPGTRLTVT.

This clonotype was counted many times. The chain carries TRBV2 and TRBJ1-2; D uncertain. The ends were cut back, 7 bases at V and 4 bases at J, with 7 bases in the middle. Germline V gene data show CDR1 as SNHLY and CDR2 as FYNNEI. The CDR3 has 11 amino acids. The CDR3 here is CASKQPYGYTF. As DNA, the CDR3 is TGTGCCAGCAAACAACCCTATGGCTACACCTTC.

The count of this clonotype is one. Relative to the germline gene, one junction end is altered; a read error may explain this. The genes are TRBV28 and TRBJ2-5, with D tentatively TRBD1 or TRBD2 (5 bases each). This CDR3 is 13 amino acids long. Germline V CDR1 and CDR2: MDHEN, SYDVKM. CDR3 sequence (DNA): TGTGCCAGCAGTTTTCGAGGGGCCGAGGCCCAGTGCTTC. Translation: CASSFRGAEAQCF.

Many counts were recorded for this clonotype. The chain combines TRBV28 with TRBJ1-2, with no clear D. There are 11 residues in the CDR3. Germline loops: CDR1 MDHEN, CDR2 SYDVKM. V was pared by 8 bases and J by 8 bases, with 12 bases between. The CDR3, as DNA: TGTGCCAGCCATAGGGCGCGGGGCTACACCTTC. Amino acid sequence: CASHRARGYTF.

Comments on this clonotype: This may be a read error: a much more frequent sequence differs by one nucleotide. V is TRBV5-1 and J is TRBJ2-6; D call uncertain. This CDR3 contains 13 residues. Germline V gives CDR1 SGHRS, CDR2 YFSETQ. CDR3 region: CASSLESSNVPTF. CDR3 coding DNA: TGCGCCAGCAGCTTGGAATCGTCCAACGTCCCGACTTTC.

There are many counts of this clonotype. The V gene is TRBV6-5, the J gene TRBJ2-1; TRBD1 agrees at 8 bases. The CDR3 totals 15 residues. The ends lost 5 bases at V and 6 bases at J; junction bases unmatched: 9. Per germline, CDR1 MNHEY and CDR2 SVGAGI. Written as DNA, the CDR3 is TGTGCCAGCAGTACCCGGCGGACAGGGAGCAATGAGCAGTTCTTC. Protein product: CASSTRRTGSNEQFF.

A few counts support this clonotype. The chain links TRBV29-1 to TRBJ1-3; D unresolved. The CDR3 has 13 residues. The germline CDR1 and CDR2 sequences are SQVTM and ANQGSEA. Trimming took off 6 bases at V and 0 bases at J, with 9 bases between the two ends. In DNA, the CDR3 is TGCAGCGTCGCCCGGGACTCTGGAAACACCATATATTTT. It translates to CSVARDSGNTIYF.

For this clonotype: This may stem from a read error, because a much larger clone lies one nucleotide away. The V and J genes are TRBV28 and TRBJ2-3; 7 nucleotides agree with TRBD1. Unmatched junction bases numbered 8, after V lost 7 bases and J lost 1 base. Germline V CDR1 and CDR2: MDHEN, SYDVKM. The CDR3 runs to 15 residues. CDR3 bases: TGTGCCAGCACCCTAGGGGGCAGAGGCACAGATACGCAGTATTTT. Translation gives CASTLGGRGTDTQYF.

This clonotype was observed at least ten times. A read error may produce the germline difference seen at one junction end. The chain links TRBV20-1 to TRBJ2-7; D could derive from TRBD1 or TRBD2 (5 bases each). CDR1 is DFQATT and CDR2 is SNEGSKA in the germline V gene (reference sequence). The CDR3 is 13 amino acids. The DNA of the CDR3 is TGCAGTGCCAGAGGGGCAGACTCCTACGAGCAGTACTTC. It encodes CSARGADSYEQYF.

In this sample, this clonotype turned up a few times. The chain uses TRBV7-9 and TRBJ2-3, with TRBD2 matching over 7 bases. Unmatched junction bases numbered 1, after V lost 4 bases and J lost 0 bases. The germline V gene has CDR1 SEHNR and CDR2 FQNEAQ (reference sequence). The CDR3 spans 14 residues. The CDR3 sequence is CASSSAGSTDTQYF. CDR3 bases: TGTGCCAGCAGCTCAGCGGGGAGCACAGATACGCAGTATTTT.

Turning to this clonotype: One junction end disagrees with the germline gene, perhaps due to a read error. The CDR3 protein is CASSLGTKTDTQCF. CDR3 coding DNA: TGTGCCAGCTCCCTGGGGACAAAAACAGATACGCAGTGTTTT. The J gene is TRBJ2-3, the V gene TRBV18, with D possibly TRBD1 on 6 matching bases. CDR1 is KGHSH and CDR2 is LQKENI in the germline V gene. The CDR3 runs 14 residues.

Remarks on this clonotype: A single base separates this from a much larger clone, so it may be a read error. No conserved phenylalanine or tryptophan ends this CDR3, so it is likely a read error. The rearrangement links TRBV5-1 to TRBJ2-5; no clear D. From germline, CDR1 is SGHRS and CDR2 YFSETQ. The V end was cut by 2 bases, the J end by 3 bases, with 11 bases between. This CDR3 has 14 amino acids. The CDR3 DNA reads TGCGCCAGCAGCTTTTTTTCTCTTAAAGAGACCCAGTACCTC. Protein sequence: CASSFFSLKETQYL.

A remark on this clonotype: This sequence may be a read error, since a much larger clone differs from it by one base. The final CDR3 position lacks the conserved phenylalanine or tryptophan, pointing to a likely read error. This chain uses TRBV5-1 with TRBJ2-7; weak D call: TRBD2 (6 bases). The CDR3 covers 12 residues. CDR1 is SGHRS, CDR2 YFSETQ, per germline. V shed 2 bases and J shed 4 bases, with 7 bases lying between them. CDR3 nucleotide sequence: TGCGCCAGCAGCTTCGGGACTTACGAGCAGTACCTC. It is translated as CASSFGTYEQYL.

This clonotype was observed many times. J is TRBJ1-1 and V is TRBV2, with a weak D call TRBD1 (5 bases). Trimming left V 3 bases short and J 4 bases short, with 6 bases between. Looked up from germline, CDR1 is SNHLY and CDR2 is FYNNEI. The CDR3 consists of 12 residues. CDR3: CASSETVTEAFF. CDR3 bases: TGTGCCAGCAGTGAGACAGTCACTGAAGCTTTCTTT.

This clonotype came up many times. The chain employs TRBV5-1 and TRBJ1-1; 9 bases fit TRBD1. Germline loops: CDR1 SGHRS, CDR2 YFSETQ. The V segment lost 4 bases and the J segment 1 base; nucleotides outside the gene matches: 2. The CDR3 is 14 amino acids. As DNA, the CDR3 is TGCGCCAGCAGCCAACAGGGGGCGAACACTGAAGCTTTCTTT. Its protein is CASSQQGANTEAFF.

This clonotype was seen only a few times. The chain uses TRBV5-4 and TRBJ1-3, with D maybe TRBD1 (5 bases). Deletions cut 6 bases from V and 1 base from J, with 11 bases between. This CDR3 contains 14 residues. Germline CDR1 and CDR2: SGHNT and YYREEE (reference sequence). The DNA of the CDR3 is TGTGCCAGCAAGTGGGGGGGATCTGGAAACACCATATATTTT. Its protein product is CASKWGGSGNTIYF.

As concerns this clonotype: This could be a read error, since a much larger clone is one nucleotide away. The J gene is TRBJ2-5, the V gene TRBV29-1; TRBD2 matches 7 bases. The CDR3 is made up of 14 amino acids. Germline-derived CDR1 and CDR2 are SQVTM and ANQGSEA. The CDR3 reads CCGRASGLQETQYF. For the CDR3, the DNA is TGCTGCGGAAGGGCTAGCGGTCTCCAAGAGACCCAGTACTTC.

This clonotype was seen more than once but under ten times. V gene TRBV7-9 combines with J gene TRBJ2-7; 11 bases agree with TRBD2. The CDR3 is made up of 21 amino acids. CDR1 is SEHNR, CDR2 FQNEAQ, per germline (reference sequence). V gave up 0 bases and J gave up 5 bases; unmatched junction bases: 21. The CDR3 nucleotides are TGTGCCAGCAGCTTAGCTAGCGGGGGGGCCGGTCCTTCGGTCTTAAGCCACGAGCAGTACTTC. This translates into CASSLASGGAGPSVLSHEQYF.

The V and J genes are TRBV14 and TRBJ2-1; 10 nucleotides match TRBD2. The CDR3 contains 15 residues. Germline CDR1 reads SGHDN; CDR2 reads FVKESK. V gave up 5 bases and J gave up 8 bases; unmatched junction bases: 9. CDR3 coding DNA: TGTGCCAGCAGCAAAATCGCTAGCGGGGGCTATGAGCAGTTCTTC. Translated, it gives CASSKIASGGYEQFF.

As concerns this clonotype: With only one base between it and a far larger clone, this is likely a read error. The chain links TRBV7-2 to TRBJ1-1; D is undetermined. The germline V and J ends were trimmed by 5 bases and 3 bases, with 10 bases remaining between them. Germline V gene lookup returns CDR1 SGHTA and CDR2 FQGNSA. This CDR3 is 13 amino acids long. The CDR3 protein is CASSPEVHTEAFF. CDR3 bases: TGTGCCAGCAGCCCCGAGGTGCACACTGAAGCTTTCTTT.

This clonotype was recorded at least ten times. J is TRBJ2-1 and V is TRBV11-2; tentative D call: TRBD1 (5 bases). V lost 1 base to trimming and J lost 8 bases, with 9 bases between them. This CDR3 has 13 amino acids. Per the germline V gene, CDR1 is SGHAT and CDR2 is FQNNGV. CDR3 sequence reads: CASSLGPGHEQFF. The CDR3 DNA follows: TGTGCCAGCAGCTTAGGGCCAGGGCATGAGCAGTTCTTC.

This clonotype has only a few counts. The J gene is TRBJ2-2, the V gene TRBV7-9, with 8 positions matching TRBD1. The CDR3 consists of 15 residues. Germline CDR1 and CDR2: SEHNR and FQNEAQ (reference sequence). Trimming took 2 bases from V and 6 from J; bases not matched to a gene: 5. The CDR3 DNA reads as TGTGCCAGCAGCTTATCAGCAGGGGGCTCCGGGGAGCTGTTTTTT. Protein: CASSLSAGGSGELFF.

Concerning this clonotype itself: A single base is all that separates this from a far larger clone, so a read error is likely. Likely a read error: the CDR3 ends without its conserved phenylalanine or tryptophan. The chain recombines TRBV11-3 with TRBJ2-1; 9 bases line up with TRBD2. CDR3 length: 15 amino acids. Germline CDR1 reads SGHNT; CDR2 reads YENEEA. V shed 5 bases and J 0 bases; nucleotides not matched to a gene: 2. CDR3 loop: CASSVSGGSYNEQFI. CDR3 DNA: TGTGCCAGCAGCGTTAGCGGGGGCTCCTACAATGAGCAGTTCATC.

By share, this clonotype counts as medium-sized. The chain combines TRBV11-2 with TRBJ2-2; D call uncertain. In germline, CDR1 is SGHAT, CDR2 FQNNGV. Trimming shortened V by 5 bases and J by 0 bases, and 10 bases separated the two germline ends. The CDR3 covers 15 residues. The chain's CDR3 is CASSPATPNTGELFF. The CDR3 nucleotides are TGTGCCAGCAGCCCCGCGACCCCGAACACCGGGGAGCTGTTTTTT.

The J gene is TRBJ2-1, the V gene TRBV18, with D possibly being TRBD2 (5 bases). Germline CDR1 is KGHSH and CDR2 is LQKENI. Trimming shortened V by 6 bases and J by 16 bases, and 25 bases separated the two germline ends. The CDR3 loop spans 14 amino acids. CDR3 sequence reads: CASSPGVYLESYFF. CDR3 in DNA: TGTGCCAGCTCCCCCGGGGTATATCTAGAATCCTACTTCTTC. Supplemented by reference TRBV18 and TRBJ2-1, the full variable domain reads NAGVMQNPRHLVRRRGQEARLRCSPMKGHSHVYWYRQLPEEGLKFMVYLQKENIIDESGMPKERFSAEFPKEGPSILRIQQVVRGDSAAYFCASSPGVYLESYFFGPGTRLTVL.

The sample holds one count of this clonotype. V and J are TRBV12-3 or TRBV12-4 and TRBJ1-2, with TRBD1 as a possible D gene (5 bases). The CDR3 runs 14 residues. Trimming stripped 3 bases from V and 4 bases from J, with 12 bases between. DNA for the CDR3: TGTGCCAGCAGTTTCGAGGGACCCCGCTATGGCTACACCTTC. This sequence encodes CASSFEGPRYGYTF.

This clonotype was seen a handful of times. The gene calls are TRBV12-3 or TRBV12-4 and TRBJ2-2; weak D call: TRBD1 (5 bases). The CDR3 sequence is 14 residues long. V was trimmed by 5 bases and J by 4 bases, leaving 11 bases between them. In nucleotides, the CDR3 is TGTGCCAGCAGTATAGACAGCTCCACCGGGGAGCTGTTTTTT. This encodes CASSIDSSTGELFF.

To note about this clonotype: With a much larger clone just one base away, this may be a read error. The chain combines TRBV5-1 with TRBJ2-7; D might be TRBD1 (6 bases). CDR3 length: 13 residues. The V end lost 4 bases, the J end lost 0 bases, and 8 bases lay between the germline ends. CDR1 is SGHRS and CDR2 is YFSETQ in the germline V gene. The CDR3 loop reads CASSRDNSYEQYF. The CDR3 nucleotides are TGCGCCAGCAGCCGGGACAACTCCTACGAGCAGTACTTC.

Of note for this clonotype: This sequence may be a read error, since a much larger clone differs from it by one base. The rearrangement joins TRBV28 to TRBJ2-5; 8 bases align to TRBD1. CDR1 MDHEN and CDR2 SYDVKM come from the germline V gene. The CDR3 loop spans 13 amino acids. The CDR3 loop reads CAGSPGQGQTQYF. The CDR3 bases are TGTGCCGGCAGCCCTGGACAGGGCCAGACCCAGTACTTC. Supplemented by reference TRBV28 and TRBJ2-5, the full variable domain reads DVKVTQSSRYLVKRTGEKVFLECVQDMDHENMFWYRQDPGLGLRLIYFSYDVKMKEKGDIPEGYSVSREKKERFSLILESASTNQTSMYLCAGSPGQGQTQYFGPGTRLLVL.